The source of this TCR beta chain is a study of neurological immune-mediated disorders. CDR3 length: 15 amino acids. The germline V and J ends were trimmed by 10 bases and 0 bases, with 17 bases remaining between them. Germline CDR1 and CDR2: MDHEN and SYDVKM. TCRdb reprocessed the 5' RACE reads with MiXCR, giving one entry per CDR3 protein. Seen here are over 90,000 distinct CDR3 sequences, about a tenth observed once, and the top ten hold approximately 3.1%. This clonotype was recorded many times. Time point given: longitudinal time-point 3. Sequenced sample: PBMCs. This clonotype originated in a female donor with HTLV-1-associated myelopathy (HAM/TSP). This sequence joins TRBV28 and TRBJ2-3; D possibly corresponds to TRBD1 (8 bases). CDR3 nucleotide sequence: TGTGCCACTTCCCACAGGGGGGGTAGCACAGATACGCAGTATTTT. Protein product: CATSHRGGSTDTQYF.